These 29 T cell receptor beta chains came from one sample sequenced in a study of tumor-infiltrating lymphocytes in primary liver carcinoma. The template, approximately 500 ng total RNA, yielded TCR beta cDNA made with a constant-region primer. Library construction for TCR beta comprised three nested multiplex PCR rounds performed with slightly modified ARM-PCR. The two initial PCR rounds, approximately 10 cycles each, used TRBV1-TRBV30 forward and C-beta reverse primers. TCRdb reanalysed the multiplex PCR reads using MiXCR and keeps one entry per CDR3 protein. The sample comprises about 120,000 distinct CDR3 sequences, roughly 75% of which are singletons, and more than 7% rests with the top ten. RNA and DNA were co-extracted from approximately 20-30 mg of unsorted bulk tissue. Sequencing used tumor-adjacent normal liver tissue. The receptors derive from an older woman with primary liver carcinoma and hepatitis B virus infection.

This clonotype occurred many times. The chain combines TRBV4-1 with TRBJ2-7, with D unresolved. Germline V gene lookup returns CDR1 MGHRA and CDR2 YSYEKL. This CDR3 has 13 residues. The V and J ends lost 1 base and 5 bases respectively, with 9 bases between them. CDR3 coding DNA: TGCGCCAGCAGCCAAGTAACGGGTGACGAGCAGTACTTC. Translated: CASSQVTGDEQYF.

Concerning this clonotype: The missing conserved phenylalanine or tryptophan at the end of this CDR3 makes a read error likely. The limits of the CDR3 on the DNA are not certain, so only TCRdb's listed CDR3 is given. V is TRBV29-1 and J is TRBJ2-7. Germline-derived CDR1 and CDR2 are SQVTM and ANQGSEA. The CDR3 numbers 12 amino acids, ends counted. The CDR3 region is CSVEEKGREQYI.

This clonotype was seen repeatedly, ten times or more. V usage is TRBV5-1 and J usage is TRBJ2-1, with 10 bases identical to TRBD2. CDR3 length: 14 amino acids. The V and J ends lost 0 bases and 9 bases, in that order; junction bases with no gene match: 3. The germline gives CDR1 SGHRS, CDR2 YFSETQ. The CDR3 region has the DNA TGCGCCAGCAGCTTGGAACTAGCGGGACGTGAGCAGTTCTTC. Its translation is CASSLELAGREQFF.

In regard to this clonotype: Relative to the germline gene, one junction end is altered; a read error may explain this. The CDR3 DNA reads as TGTGCCAGCAGCTTGTCCTTGGCCCATGACAGGAGCAATCAGCCCCAACATTTT. Translation: CASSLSLAHDRSNQPQHF. The chain joins TRBV5-6 to TRBJ1-5; D is perhaps TRBD1 (6 bases). The CDR3 is 18 amino acids. CDR1 and CDR2 (germline): SGHDT, YYEEEE.

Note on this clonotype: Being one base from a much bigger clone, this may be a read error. Here the CDR3 DNA reads TGTGCCAGCAGGGACACCGGGACAGTACACTTC. Amino acid sequence: CASRDTGTVHF. The V gene is TRBV12-3 or TRBV12-4, the J gene TRBJ2-5, with TRBD1 matching 7 bases. This CDR3 is built from 11 residues.

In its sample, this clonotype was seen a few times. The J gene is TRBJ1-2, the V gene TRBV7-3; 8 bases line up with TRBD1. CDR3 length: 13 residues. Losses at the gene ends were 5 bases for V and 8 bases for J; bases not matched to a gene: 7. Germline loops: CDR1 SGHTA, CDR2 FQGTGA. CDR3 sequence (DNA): TGTGCCAGCAGCACTTCAGGGGGCAAAGGCTACACCTTC. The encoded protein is CASSTSGGKGYTF.

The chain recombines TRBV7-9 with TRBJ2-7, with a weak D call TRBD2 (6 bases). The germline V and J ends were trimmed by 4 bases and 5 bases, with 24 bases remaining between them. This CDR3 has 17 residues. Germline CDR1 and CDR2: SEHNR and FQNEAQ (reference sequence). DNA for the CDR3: TGTGCCAGCAGCTCCCGACGGGGGTGGGAGACCTTCAACGAGCAGTACTTC. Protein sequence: CASSSRRGWETFNEQYF.

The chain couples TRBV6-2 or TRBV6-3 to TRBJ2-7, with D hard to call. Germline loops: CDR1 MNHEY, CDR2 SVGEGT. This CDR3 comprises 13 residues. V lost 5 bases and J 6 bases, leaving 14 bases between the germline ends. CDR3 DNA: TGTGCCAGCAGTAACCAATTCCTAGGCGAGCAGTACTTC. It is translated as CASSNQFLGEQYF.

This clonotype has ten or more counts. CDR3 coding DNA: TGCGCCAGCAGCCTCATGGCCCTCAGAGGGTGGACTAATGAAAAACTGTTTTTT. This gives the protein CASSLMALRGWTNEKLFF. The chain employs TRBV4-1 and TRBJ1-4, with no clear D. CDR1 is MGHRA and CDR2 is YSYEKL in the germline V gene. Between the trimmed V and J ends, which lost 4 bases and 2 bases, there was a span of 20 bases. CDR3 length: 18 amino acids.

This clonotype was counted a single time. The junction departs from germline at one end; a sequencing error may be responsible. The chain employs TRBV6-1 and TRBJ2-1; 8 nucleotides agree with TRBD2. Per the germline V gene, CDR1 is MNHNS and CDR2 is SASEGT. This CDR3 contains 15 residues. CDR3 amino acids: CVSSEISGSHLEQFF. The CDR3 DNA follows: TGTGTCAGCAGTGAAATAAGCGGGAGCCACCTCGAGCAGTTCTTC.

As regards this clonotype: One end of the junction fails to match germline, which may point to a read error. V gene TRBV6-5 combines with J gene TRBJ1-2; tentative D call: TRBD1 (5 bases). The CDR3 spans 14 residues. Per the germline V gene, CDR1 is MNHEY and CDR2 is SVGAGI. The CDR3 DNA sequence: TGTACCAGCAGTTACACAACACGGGGCCGGGGCTACACCTTC. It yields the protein CTSSYTTRGRGYTF.

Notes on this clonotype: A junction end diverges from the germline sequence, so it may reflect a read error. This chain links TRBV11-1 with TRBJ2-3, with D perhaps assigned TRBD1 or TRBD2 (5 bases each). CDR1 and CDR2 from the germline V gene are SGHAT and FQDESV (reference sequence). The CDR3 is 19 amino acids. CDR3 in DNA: TGTGCCAGCAGCTTAAGAGTCCCTACTAGTGGGAGAGCGACAGATACGCGGTATTTT. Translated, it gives CASSLRVPTSGRATDTRYF.

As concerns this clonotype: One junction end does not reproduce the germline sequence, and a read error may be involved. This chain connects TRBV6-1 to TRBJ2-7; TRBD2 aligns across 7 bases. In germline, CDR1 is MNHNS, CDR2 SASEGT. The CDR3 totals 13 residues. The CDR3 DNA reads TGTGCCAGCAGTACCGACGGGGACTACGATCAGTACTTC. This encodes CASSTDGDYDQYF.

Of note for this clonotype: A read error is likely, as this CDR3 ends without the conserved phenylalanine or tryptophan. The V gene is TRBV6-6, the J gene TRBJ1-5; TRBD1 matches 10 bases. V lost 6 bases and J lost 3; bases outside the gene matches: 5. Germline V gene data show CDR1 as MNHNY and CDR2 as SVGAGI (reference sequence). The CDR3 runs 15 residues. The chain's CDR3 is CASSRGQGDNQPQHY. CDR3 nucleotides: TGTGCCAGCAGCCGTGGACAGGGGGACAATCAGCCCCAGCATTAT.

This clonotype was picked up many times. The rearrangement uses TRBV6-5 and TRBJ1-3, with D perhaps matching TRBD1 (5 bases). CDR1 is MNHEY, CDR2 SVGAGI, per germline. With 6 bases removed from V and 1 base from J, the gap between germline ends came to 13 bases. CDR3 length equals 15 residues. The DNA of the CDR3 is TGTGCCAGCAGCCACGGGGACTCTTCTGGAAACACCATATATTTT. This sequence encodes CASSHGDSSGNTIYF.

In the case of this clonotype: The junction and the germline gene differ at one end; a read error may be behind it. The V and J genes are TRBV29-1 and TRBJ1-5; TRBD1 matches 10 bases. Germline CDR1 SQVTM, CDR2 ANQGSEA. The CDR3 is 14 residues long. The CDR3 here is CGVAGQGMGQPRHF. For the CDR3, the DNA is TGCGGCGTTGCGGGACAGGGGATGGGTCAGCCCCGGCATTTT.

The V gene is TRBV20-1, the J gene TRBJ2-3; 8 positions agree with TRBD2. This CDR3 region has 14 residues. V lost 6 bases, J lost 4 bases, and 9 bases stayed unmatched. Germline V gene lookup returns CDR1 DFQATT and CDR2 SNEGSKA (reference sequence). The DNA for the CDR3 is TGCAGTGCCCGGGGAAGCGGGAGCTCAGATACGCAGTATTTT. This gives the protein CSARGSGSSDTQYF.

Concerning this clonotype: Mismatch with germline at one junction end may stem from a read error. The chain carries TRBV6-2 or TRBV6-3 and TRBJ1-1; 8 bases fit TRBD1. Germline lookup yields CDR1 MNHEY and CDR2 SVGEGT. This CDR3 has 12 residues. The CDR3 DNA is TGTGTCAGCAGCTACTGGACAGGGGAAGCTTTCTTT. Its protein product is CVSSYWTGEAFF.

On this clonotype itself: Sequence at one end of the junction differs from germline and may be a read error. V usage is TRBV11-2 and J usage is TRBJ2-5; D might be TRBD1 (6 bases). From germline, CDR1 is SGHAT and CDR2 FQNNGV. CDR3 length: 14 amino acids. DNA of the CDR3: TGTGCCAGCAGCATAGATCATAGGGGGAGGACCCAGTACTTC. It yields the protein CASSIDHRGRTQYF.

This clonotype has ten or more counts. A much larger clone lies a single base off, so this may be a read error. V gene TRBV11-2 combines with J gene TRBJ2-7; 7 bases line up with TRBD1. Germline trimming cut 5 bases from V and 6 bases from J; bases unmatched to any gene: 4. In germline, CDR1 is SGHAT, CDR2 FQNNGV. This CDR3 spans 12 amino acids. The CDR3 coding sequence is TGTGCCAGCAGCCAGACAGGGTTCGAGCAGTACTTC. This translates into CASSQTGFEQYF.

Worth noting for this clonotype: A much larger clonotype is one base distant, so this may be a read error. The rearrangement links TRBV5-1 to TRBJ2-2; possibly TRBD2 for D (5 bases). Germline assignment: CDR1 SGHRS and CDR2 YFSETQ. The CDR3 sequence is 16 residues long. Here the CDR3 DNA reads TGCGCCAGCAGCTTGGCGGCTTTCGCGAACACCGGGGAGCTGGTTTTT. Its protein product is CASSLAAFANTGELVF.

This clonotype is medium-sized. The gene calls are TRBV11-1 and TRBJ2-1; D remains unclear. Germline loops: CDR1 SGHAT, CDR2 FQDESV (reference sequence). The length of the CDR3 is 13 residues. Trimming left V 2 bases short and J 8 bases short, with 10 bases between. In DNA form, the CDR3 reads TGTGCCAGCAGCTTAAGGTCGGGCGATGAGCAGTTCTTC. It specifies CASSLRSGDEQFF.

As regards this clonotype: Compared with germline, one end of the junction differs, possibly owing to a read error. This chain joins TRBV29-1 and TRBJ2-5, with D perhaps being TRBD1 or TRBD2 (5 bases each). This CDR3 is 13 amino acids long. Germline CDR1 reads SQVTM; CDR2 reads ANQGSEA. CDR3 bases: TGCAGAGTTGTGGGGCGGGCCCAAGAGACCCAGTACTTC. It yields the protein CRVVGRAQETQYF.

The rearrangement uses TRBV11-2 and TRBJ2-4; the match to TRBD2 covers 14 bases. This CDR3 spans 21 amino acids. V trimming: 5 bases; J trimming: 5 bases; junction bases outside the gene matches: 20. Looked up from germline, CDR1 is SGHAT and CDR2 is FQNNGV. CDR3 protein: CASSHARTFTGTSGRQNIQYF. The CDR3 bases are TGTGCCAGCAGCCATGCCCGGACATTTACCGGGACTAGCGGGAGACAAAACATTCAGTACTTC.

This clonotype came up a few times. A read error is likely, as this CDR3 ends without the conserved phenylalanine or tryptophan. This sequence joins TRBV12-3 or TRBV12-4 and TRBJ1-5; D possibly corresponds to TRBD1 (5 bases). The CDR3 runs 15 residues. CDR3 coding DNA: TGTGCCAACAGTCCTACAGGCAATAGCAATCAGCCCCAGCATCTT. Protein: CANSPTGNSNQPQHL.

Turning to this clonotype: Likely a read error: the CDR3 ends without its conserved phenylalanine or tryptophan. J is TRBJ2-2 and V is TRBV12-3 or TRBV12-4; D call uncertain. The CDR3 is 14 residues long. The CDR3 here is CVSTPTGSTGELFI. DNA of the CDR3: TGTGTCAGTACCCCAACGGGTAGCACCGGGGAGCTGTTTATT.

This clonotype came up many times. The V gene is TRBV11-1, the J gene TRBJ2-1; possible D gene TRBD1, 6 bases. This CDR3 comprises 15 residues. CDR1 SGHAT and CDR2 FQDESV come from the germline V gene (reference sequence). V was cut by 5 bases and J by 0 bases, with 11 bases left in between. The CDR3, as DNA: TGTGCCAGCAGCCGGAGACAGGCCTCCTACAATGAGCAGTTCTTC. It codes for CASSRRQASYNEQFF.

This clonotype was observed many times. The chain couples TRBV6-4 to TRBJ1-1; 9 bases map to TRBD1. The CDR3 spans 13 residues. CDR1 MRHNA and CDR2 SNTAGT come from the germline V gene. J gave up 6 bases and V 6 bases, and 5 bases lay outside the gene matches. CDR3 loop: CASRRTGVSEAFF. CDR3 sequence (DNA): TGTGCCAGCAGAAGGACAGGGGTGTCTGAAGCTTTCTTT.

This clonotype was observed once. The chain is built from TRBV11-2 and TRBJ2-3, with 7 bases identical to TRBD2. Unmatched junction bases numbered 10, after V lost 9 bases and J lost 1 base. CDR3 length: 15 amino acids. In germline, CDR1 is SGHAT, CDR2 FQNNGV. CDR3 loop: CASSLGLGRTDTQYF. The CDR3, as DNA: TGTGCCAGTAGCCTTGGACTAGGACGCACAGATACGCAGTATTTT.